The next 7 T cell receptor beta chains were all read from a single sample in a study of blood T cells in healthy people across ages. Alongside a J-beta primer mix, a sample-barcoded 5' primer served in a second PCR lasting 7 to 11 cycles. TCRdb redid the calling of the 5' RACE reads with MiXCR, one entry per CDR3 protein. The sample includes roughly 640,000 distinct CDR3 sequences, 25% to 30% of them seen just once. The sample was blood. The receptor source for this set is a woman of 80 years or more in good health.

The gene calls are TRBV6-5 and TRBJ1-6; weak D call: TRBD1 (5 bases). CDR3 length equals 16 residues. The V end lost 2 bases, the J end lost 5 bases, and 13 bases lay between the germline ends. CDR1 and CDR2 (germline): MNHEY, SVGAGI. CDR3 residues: CASSYGGKGDNSPLHF. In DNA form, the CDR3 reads TGTGCCAGCAGTTACGGGGGTAAAGGGGATAATTCACCCCTCCACTTT.

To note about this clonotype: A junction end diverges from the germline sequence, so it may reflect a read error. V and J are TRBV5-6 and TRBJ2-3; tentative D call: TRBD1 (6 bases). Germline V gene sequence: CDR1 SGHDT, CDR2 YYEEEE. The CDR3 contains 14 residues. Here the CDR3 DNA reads TGCGCCAACAGCATCCGGGACATCGGGGATACGCAGTATTTT. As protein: CANSIRDIGDTQYF.

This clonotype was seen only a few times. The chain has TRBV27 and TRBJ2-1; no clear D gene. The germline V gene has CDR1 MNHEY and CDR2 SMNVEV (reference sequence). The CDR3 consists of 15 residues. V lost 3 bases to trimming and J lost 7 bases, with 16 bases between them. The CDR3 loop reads CASSLVSGSDNEQFF. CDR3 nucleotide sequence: TGTGCCAGCAGTTTGGTGTCGGGCAGCGATAATGAGCAGTTCTTC.

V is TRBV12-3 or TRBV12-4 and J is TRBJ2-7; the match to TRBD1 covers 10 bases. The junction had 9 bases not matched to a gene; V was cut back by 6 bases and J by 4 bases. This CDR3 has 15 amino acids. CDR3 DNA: TGTGCCAGCAGCCAGGGACAGGGGATCGTGTACGAGCAGTACTTC. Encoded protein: CASSQGQGIVYEQYF.

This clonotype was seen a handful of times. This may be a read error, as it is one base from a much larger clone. This chain's CDR3 is CASSPWTGAKDEQYF. CDR3 bases: TGTGCCAGCAGCCCCTGGACAGGGGCTAAGGATGAGCAGTACTTC. The chain employs TRBV7-2 and TRBJ2-7; TRBD1 matches at 9 bases. V trimming: 5 bases; J trimming: 7 bases; junction bases outside the gene matches: 12. The CDR3 length is 15 residues. Per the germline V gene, CDR1 is SGHTA and CDR2 is FQGNSA.

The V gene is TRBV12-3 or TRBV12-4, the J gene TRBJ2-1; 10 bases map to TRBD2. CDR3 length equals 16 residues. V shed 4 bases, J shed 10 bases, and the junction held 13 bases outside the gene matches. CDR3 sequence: CASSSKLAGVWEEQFF. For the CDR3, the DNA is TGTGCCAGCAGTTCCAAGCTAGCGGGGGTTTGGGAGGAGCAGTTCTTC.

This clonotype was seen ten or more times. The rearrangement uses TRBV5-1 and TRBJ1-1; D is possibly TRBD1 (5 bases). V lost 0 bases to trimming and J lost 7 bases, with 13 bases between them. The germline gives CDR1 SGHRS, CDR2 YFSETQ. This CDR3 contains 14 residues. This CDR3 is CASSLAGGDLEAFF. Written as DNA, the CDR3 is TGCGCCAGCAGCTTGGCCGGAGGGGACCTTGAAGCTTTCTTT.